This T cell receptor beta chain was sequenced for a study of T cell clones after liver transplantation. Whole-study context: TCRbeta sequencing after a pre-transplant mixed lymphocyte reaction identified graft-donor-reactive clones, later tracked in post-transplant blood. Samples came pre-transplant, pre-randomization before withdrawal, and post-randomization after withdrawal ended.

Measured with immunoSEQ multiplex PCR; TCRdb has only the in-frame clones, and not every one. The sample has roughly 100,000 clones, roughly four fifths seen once. The germline V gene encodes CDR1 SNHLY and CDR2 FYNNEI. The CDR3 contains 14 residues. V lost 5 bases and J lost 4; bases outside the gene matches: 5. Study outcomes and limitations: Post-transplant, graft-donor-reactive CD4 TCRbeta sequences in blood dropped significantly in most of the 8 subjects. Graft donor-reactive T cells possibly entered the graft instead of undergoing deletion.

This clone was seen only once. Antigen unknown. V gene TRBV2 combines with J gene TRBJ1-3; 7 bases line up with TRBD1. The specimen was CD4+ T cells from blood, collected approximately 43 months after liver transplant. The sequence was obtained from a human patient who received a liver transplant. A share of the T cells may be of graft donor origin. The CDR3 loop is CASSYRGWGNTIYF. The CDR3 coding sequence is TGTGCCAGCAGTTACAGGGGTTGGGGAAACACCATATATTTT.